The entry that follows covers one TCR beta chain sequence. Germline trimming cut 3 bases from V and 5 bases from J; bases unmatched to any gene: 7. Germline V gene sequence: CDR1 GTSNPN, CDR2 SVGIG (reference sequence). This CDR3 has 15 amino acids. This sample was included in a study of blood T cell repertoires in COVID-19. On the study more broadly: Sites in the United States, Italy and Spain provided acute and convalescent COVID-19 samples. PBMCs, B-cell-depleted T cells, or T cells were the source of the cDNA or gDNA that made up the material.

Per the authors' pipeline: Nucleated cell counts were estimated from reference gene primer amplification. Data came from immunoSEQ multiplex PCR; TCRdb stores just in-frame clones and leaves some out. V and J calls plus clone size are reproduced from that table; the DNA served to infer D and trimming. The table has about 220,000 clones, 65% to 85% seen once. The sequencing input was peripheral blood. This TCR came from a human donor in a cohort sampled during active COVID-19. V is TRBV30 and J is TRBJ2-1; 10 nucleotides line up with TRBD2. The CDR3: CAWRDLAGDDNEQFF. CDR3 DNA sequence: TGTGCCTGGAGGGATCTAGCGGGGGACGACAATGAGCAGTTCTTC.